The subject of this entry is one TCR beta chain. What it binds is not known. TCRdb keeps only in-frame clones here, not all; method: immunoSEQ multiplex PCR. The sample lists about 700,000 clones, about 74% occurring once. In germline, CDR1 is SGHDT, CDR2 YYEEEE. The CDR3 length is 14 residues. The V gene lost 0 bases and the J gene lost 6 bases, with 10 bases spanning the gap. Researchers partitioned CD4+ cells into CD45RA+ naive and CD45RA-negative memory subsets. This entry belongs to a study of shared clonotypes between healthy human individuals. Overall study context: Researchers drew samples from a couple of women and a few men aged 18 to 49. Researchers assigned three CD4 naive, three CD4 memory, two CD8 naive and one CD8 memory plate to each donor.

The study, taken as a whole, reports: Clonotypes shared by all four donors outscored non-shared clonotypes in generation probability.

The sequence came from a woman aged 25 to 39 in good health. Sequenced sample: memory CD4+ T cells sorted from blood. Regarding subset: CD45RA-negative fraction. This chain joins TRBV5-6 and TRBJ1-5, with TRBD1 as a possible D gene (6 bases). CDR3 sequence reads: CASSLGFRGQPQHF. CDR3 DNA: TGTGCCAGCAGCTTGGGTTTCAGGGGTCAGCCCCAGCATTTT.